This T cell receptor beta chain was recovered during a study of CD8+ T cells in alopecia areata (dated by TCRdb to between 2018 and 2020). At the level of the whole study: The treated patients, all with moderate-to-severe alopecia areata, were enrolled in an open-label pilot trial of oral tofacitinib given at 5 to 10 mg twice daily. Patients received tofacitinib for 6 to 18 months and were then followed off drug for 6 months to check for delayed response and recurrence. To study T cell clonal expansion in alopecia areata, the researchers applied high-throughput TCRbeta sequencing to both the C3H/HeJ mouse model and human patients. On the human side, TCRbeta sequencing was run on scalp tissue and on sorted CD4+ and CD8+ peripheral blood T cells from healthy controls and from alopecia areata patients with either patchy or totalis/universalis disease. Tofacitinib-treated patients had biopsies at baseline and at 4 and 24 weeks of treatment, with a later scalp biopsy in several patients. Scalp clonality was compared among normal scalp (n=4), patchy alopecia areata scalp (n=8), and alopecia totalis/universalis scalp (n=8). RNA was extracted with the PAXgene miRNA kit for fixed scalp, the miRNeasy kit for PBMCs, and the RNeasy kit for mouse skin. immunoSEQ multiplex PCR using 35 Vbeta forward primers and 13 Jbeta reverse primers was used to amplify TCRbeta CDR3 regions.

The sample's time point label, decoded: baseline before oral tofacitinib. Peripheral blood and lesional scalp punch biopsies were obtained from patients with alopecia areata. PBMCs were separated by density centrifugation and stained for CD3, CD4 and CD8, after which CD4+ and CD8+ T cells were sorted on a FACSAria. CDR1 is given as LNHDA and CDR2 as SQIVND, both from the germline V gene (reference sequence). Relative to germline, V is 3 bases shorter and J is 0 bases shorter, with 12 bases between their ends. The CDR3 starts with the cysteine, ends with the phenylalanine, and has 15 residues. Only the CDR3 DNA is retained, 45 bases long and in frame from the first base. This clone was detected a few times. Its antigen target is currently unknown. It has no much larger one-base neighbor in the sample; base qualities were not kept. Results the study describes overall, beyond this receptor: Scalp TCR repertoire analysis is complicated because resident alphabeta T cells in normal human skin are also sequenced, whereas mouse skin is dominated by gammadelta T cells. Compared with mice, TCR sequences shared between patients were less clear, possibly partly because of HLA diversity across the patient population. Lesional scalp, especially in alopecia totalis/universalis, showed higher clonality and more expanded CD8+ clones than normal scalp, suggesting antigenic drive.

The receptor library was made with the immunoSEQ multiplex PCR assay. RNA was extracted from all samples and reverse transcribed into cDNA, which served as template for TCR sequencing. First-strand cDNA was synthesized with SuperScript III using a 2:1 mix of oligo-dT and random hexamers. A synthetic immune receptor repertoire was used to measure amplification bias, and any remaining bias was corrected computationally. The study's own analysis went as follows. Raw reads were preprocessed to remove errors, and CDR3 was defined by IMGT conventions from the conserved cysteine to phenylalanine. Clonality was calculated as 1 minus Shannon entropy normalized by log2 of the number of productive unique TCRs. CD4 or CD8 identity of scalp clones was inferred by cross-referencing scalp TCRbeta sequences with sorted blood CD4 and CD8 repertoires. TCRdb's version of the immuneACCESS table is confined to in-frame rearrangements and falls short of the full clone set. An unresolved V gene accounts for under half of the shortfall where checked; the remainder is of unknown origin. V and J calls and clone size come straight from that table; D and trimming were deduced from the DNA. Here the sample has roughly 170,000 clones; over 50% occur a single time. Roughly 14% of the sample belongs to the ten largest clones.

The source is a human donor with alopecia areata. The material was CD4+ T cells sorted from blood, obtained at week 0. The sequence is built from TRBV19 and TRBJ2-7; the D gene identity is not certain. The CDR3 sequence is CASSIFPDRSYEQYF. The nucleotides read TGTGCCAGTAGTATTTTCCCTGACCGCTCCTACGAGCAGTACTTC.